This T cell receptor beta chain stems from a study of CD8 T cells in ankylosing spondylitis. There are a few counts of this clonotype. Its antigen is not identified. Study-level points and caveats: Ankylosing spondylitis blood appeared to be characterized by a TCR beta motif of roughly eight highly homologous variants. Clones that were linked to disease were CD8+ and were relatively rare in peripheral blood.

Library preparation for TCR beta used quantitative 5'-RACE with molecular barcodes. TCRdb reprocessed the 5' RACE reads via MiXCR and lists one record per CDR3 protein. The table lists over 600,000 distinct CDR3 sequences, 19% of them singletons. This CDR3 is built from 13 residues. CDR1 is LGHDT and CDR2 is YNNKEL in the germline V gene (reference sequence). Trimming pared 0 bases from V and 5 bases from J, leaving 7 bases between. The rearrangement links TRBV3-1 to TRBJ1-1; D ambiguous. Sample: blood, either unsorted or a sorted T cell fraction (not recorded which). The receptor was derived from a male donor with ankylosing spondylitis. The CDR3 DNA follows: TGTGCCAGCAGCCAAGAAGGCGGTACTGAAGCTTTCTTT. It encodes CASSQEGGTEAFF.